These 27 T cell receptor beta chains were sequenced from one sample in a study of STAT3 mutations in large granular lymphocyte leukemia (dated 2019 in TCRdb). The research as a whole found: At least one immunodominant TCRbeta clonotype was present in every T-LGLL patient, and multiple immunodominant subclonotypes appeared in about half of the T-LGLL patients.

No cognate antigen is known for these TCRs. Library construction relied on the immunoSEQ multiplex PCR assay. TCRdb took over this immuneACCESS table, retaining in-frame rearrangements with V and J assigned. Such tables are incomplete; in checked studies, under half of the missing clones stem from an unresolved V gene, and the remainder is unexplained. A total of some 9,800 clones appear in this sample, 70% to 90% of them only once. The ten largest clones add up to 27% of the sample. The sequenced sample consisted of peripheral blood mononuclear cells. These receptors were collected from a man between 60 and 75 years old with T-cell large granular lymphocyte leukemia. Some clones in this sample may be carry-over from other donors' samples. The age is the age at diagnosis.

CDR3 coding DNA: TGTGCCAGCAGCCTCCCGACAGGGAGGAACTCACCCCTCCACTTT. Translation: CASSLPTGRNSPLHF. The rearrangement uses TRBV27 and TRBJ1-6, with 7 bases matching TRBD1. From germline, CDR1 is MNHEY and CDR2 SMNVEV (reference sequence). CDR3 size: 15 residues. V shed 6 bases, J shed 10 bases, and the junction held 12 bases outside the gene matches.

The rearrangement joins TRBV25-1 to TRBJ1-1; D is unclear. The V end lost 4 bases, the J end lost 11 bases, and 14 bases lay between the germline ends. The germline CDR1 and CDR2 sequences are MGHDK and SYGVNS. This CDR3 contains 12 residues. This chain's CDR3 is CASSAPTRRAFF. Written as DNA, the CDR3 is TGTGCCAGCAGTGCACCTACCCGCCGGGCTTTCTTT. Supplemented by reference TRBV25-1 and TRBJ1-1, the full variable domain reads EADIYQTPRYLVIGTGKKITLECSQTMGHDKMYWYQQDPGMELHLIHYSYGVNSTEKGDLSSESTVSRIRTEHFPLTLESARPSHTSQYLCASSAPTRRAFFGQGTRLTVV.

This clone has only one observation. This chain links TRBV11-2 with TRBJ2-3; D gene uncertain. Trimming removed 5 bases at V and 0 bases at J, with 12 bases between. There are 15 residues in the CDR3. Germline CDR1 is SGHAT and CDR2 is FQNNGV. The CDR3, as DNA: TGTGCCAGCAGCCCTCCCTCCCCTAGCACAGATACGCAGTATTTT. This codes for CASSPPSPSTDTQYF.

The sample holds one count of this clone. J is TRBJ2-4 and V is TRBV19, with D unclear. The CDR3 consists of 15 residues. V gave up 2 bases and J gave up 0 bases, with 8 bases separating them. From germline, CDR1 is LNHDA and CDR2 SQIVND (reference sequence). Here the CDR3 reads CASSIPSIAKNIQYF. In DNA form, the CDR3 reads TGTGCCAGTAGTATACCCAGCATAGCCAAAAACATTCAGTACTTC.

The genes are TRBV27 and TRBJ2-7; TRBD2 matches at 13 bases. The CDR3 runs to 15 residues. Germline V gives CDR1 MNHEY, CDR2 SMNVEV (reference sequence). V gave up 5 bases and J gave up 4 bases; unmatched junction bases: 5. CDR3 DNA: TGTGCCAGCAGTGGACTAGCGGGAGAAGGGTACGAGCAGTACTTC. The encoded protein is CASSGLAGEGYEQYF.

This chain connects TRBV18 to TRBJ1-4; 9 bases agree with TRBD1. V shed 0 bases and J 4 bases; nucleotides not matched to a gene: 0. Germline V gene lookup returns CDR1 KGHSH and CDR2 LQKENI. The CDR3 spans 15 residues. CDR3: CASSPPGQGNEKLFF. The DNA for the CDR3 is TGTGCCAGCTCACCACCGGGACAGGGTAATGAAAAACTGTTTTTT.

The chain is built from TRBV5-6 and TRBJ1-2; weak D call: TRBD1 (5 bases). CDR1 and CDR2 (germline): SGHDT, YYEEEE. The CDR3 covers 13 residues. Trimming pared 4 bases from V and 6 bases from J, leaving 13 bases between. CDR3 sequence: CASSASGGNGYTF. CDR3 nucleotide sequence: TGTGCCAGCAGCGCGAGTGGGGGGAATGGCTACACCTTC.

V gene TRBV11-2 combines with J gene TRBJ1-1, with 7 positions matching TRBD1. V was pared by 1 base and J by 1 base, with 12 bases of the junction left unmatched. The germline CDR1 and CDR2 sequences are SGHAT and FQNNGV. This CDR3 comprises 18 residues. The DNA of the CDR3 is TGTGCCAGCAGCTTAGTTCTGGGGAAGGGGGCAAAGAACACTGAAGCTTTCTTT. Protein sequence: CASSLVLGKGAKNTEAFF. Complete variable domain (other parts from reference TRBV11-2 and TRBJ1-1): EAGVAQSPRYKIIEKRQSVAFWCNPISGHATLYWYQQILGQGPKLLIQFQNNGVVDDSQLPKDRFSAERLKGVDSTLKIQPAKLEDSAVYLCASSLVLGKGAKNTEAFFGQGTRLTVV.

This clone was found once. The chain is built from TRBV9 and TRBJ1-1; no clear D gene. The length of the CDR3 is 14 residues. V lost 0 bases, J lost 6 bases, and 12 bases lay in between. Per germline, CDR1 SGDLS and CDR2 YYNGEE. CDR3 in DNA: TGTGCCAGCAGCGTAGTCGGGTCCGGGGCTGAAGCTTTCTTT. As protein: CASSVVGSGAEAFF.

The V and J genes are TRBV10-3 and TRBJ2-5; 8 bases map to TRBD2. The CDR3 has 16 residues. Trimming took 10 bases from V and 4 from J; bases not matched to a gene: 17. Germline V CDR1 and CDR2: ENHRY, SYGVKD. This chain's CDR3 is CATRFPGGGGAETQYF. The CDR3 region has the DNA TGTGCCACCCGTTTCCCGGGGGGGGGCGGCGCAGAGACCCAGTACTTC.

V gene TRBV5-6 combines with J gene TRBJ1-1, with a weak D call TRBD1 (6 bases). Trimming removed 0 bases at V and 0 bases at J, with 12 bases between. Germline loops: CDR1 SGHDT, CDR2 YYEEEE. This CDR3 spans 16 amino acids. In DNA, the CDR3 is TGTGCCAGCAGCTTGGATACAGGGACAATGAACACTGAAGCTTTCTTT. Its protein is CASSLDTGTMNTEAFF. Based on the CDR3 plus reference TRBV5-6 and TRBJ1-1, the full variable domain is DAGVTQSPTHLIKTRGQQVTLRCSPKSGHDTVSWYQQALGQGPQFIFQYYEEEERQRGNFPDRFSGHQFPNYSSELNVNALLLGDSALYLCASSLDTGTMNTEAFFGQGTRLTVV.

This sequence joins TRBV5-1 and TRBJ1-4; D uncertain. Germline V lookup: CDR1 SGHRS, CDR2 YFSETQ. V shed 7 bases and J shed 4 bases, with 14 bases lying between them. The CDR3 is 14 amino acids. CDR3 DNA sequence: TGCGCCAGCTCTCGGGCGGACGGTAATGAAAAACTGTTTTTT. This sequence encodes CASSRADGNEKLFF.

CDR3 sequence (DNA): TGCGCCAGCAGCCGTCAGGGTTCTCTGAACACTGAAGCTTTCTTT. This gives the protein CASSRQGSLNTEAFF. This sequence joins TRBV5-1 and TRBJ1-1; D is possibly TRBD1 (5 bases). V gave up 4 bases and J gave up 0 bases, with 13 bases separating them. Germline assignment: CDR1 SGHRS and CDR2 YFSETQ. The length of the CDR3 is 15 residues. Drawing the rest from reference TRBV5-1 and TRBJ1-1, the complete variable domain is KAGVTQTPRYLIKTRGQQVTLSCSPISGHRSVSWYQQTPGQGLQFLFEYFSETQRNKGNFPGRFSGRQFSNSRSEMNVSTLELGDSALYLCASSRQGSLNTEAFFGQGTRLTVV.

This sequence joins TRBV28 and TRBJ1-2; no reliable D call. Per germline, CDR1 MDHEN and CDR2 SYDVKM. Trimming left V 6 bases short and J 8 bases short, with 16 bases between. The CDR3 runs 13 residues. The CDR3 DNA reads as TGTGCCAGCAGACTCGGTGGGGAGAGAGGCTACACCTTC. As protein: CASRLGGERGYTF.

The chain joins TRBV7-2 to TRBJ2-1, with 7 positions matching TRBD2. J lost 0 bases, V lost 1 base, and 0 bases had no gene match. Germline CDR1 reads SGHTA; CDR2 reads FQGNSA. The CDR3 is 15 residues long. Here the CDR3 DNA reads TGTGCCAGCAGCTTAGGACTAGCCTCCTACAATGAGCAGTTCTTC. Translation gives CASSLGLASYNEQFF.

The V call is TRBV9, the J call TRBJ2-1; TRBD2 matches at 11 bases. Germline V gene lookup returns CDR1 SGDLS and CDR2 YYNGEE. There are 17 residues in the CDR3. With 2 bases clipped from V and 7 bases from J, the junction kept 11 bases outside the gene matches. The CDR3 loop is CASSVTSGSGWKNEQFF. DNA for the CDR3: TGTGCCAGCAGCGTCACTAGCGGGAGTGGGTGGAAAAATGAGCAGTTCTTC.

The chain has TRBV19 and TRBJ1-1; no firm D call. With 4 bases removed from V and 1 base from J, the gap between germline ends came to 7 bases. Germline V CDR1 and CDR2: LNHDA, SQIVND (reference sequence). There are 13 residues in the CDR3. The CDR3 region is CASSTWGNTEAFF. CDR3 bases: TGTGCCAGTAGTACTTGGGGGAACACTGAAGCTTTCTTT.

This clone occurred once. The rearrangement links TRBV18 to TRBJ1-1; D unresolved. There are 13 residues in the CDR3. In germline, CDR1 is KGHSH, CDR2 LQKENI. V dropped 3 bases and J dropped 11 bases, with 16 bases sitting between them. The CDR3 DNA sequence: TGTGCCAGCTCACCCCTCCCCGGAGAGGATGCTTTCTTT. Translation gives CASSPLPGEDAFF.

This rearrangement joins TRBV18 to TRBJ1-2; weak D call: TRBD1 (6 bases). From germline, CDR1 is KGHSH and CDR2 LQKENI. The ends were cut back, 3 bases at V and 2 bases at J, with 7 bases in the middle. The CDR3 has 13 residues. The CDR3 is CASSPQGNYGYTF. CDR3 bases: TGTGCCAGCTCACCCCAGGGGAACTATGGCTACACCTTC. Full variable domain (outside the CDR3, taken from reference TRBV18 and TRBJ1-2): NAGVMQNPRHLVRRRGQEARLRCSPMKGHSHVYWYRQLPEEGLKFMVYLQKENIIDESGMPKERFSAEFPKEGPSILRIQQVVRGDSAAYFCASSPQGNYGYTFGSGTRLTVV.

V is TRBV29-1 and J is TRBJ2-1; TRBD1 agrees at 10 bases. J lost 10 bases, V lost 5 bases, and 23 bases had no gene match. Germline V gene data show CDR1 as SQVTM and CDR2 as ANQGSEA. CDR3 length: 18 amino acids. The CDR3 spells CSVRFFRDRGGVSREQFF. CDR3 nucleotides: TGCAGCGTTCGCTTTTTCCGGGACAGGGGAGGAGTATCGAGGGAGCAGTTCTTC.

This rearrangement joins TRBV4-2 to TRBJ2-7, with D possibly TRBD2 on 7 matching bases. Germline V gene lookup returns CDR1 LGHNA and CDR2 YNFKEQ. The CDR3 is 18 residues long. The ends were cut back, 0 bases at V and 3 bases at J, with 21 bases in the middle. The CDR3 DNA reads TGTGCCAGCAGCCAAGATGGGCCCGGCGGGGGCCTAAGCTACGAGCAGTACTTC. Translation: CASSQDGPGGGLSYEQYF.

The CDR3 nucleotides read TGTGCCAGCAGACAGGGCCTTCAGGACGAGCAGTACTTC. This translates into CASRQGLQDEQYF. The V call is TRBV7-9, the J call TRBJ2-7; weak D call: TRBD1 (6 bases). V lost 6 bases, J lost 5 bases, and 14 bases lay in between. From germline, CDR1 is SEHNR and CDR2 FQNEAQ (reference sequence). CDR3 size: 13 residues.

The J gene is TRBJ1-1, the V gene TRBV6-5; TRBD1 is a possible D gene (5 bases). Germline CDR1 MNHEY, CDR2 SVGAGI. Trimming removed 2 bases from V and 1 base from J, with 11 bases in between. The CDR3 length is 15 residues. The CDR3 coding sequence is TGTGCCAGCAGTTACGCGGGGGGACGGAACACTGAAGCTTTCTTT. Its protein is CASSYAGGRNTEAFF.

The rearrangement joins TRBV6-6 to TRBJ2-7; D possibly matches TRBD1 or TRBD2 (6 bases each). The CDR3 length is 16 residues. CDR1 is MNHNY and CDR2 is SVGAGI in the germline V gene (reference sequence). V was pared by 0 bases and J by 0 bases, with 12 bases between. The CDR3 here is CASSYSGGTSSYEQYF. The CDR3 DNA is TGTGCCAGCAGTTACTCTGGCGGGACAAGCTCCTACGAGCAGTACTTC.

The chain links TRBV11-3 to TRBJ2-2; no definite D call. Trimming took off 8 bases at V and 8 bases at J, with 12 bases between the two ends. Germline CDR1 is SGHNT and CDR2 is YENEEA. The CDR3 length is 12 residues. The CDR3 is CASGSRDGELFF. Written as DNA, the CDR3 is TGTGCCAGCGGCTCCAGAGATGGGGAGCTGTTTTTT.

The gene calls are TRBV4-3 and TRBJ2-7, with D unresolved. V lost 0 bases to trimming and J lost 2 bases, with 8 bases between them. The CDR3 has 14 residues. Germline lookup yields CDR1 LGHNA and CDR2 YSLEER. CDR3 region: CASSQDVRAYEQYF. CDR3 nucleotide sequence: TGCGCCAGCAGCCAAGATGTCCGAGCCTACGAGCAGTACTTC.

CDR3 DNA: TGCGCCAGCAGCTTGGAGCCAGCGGGAGCTTACAATGAGCAGTTCTTC. Translated, it gives CASSLEPAGAYNEQFF. The V and J genes are TRBV5-1 and TRBJ2-1; 8 positions match TRBD2. The CDR3 runs to 16 residues. The V segment lost 0 bases and the J segment 4 bases; nucleotides outside the gene matches: 6. CDR1 and CDR2 (germline): SGHRS, YFSETQ.